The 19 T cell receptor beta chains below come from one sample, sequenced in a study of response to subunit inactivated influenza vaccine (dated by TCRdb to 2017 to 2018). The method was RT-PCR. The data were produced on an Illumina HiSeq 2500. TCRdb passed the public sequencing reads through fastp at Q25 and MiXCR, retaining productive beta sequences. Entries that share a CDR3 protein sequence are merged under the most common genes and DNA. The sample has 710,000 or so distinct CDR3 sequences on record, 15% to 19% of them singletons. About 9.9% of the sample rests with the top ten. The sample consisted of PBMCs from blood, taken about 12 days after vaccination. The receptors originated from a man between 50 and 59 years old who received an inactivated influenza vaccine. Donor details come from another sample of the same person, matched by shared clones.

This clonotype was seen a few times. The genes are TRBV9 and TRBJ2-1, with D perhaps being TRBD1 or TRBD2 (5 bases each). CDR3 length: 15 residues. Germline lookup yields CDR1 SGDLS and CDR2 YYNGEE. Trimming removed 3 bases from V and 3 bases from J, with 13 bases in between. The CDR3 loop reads CASSASGTDYNEQFF. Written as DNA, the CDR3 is TGTGCCAGCAGCGCTTCCGGGACCGACTACAATGAGCAGTTCTTC.

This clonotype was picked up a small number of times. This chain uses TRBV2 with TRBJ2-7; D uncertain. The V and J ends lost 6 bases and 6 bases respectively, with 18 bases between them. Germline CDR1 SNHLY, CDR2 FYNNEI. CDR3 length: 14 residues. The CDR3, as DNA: TGTGCCAGCAGGAGAAGCGCTCTTCTAGGCGAGCAGTACTTC. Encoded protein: CASRRSALLGEQYF.

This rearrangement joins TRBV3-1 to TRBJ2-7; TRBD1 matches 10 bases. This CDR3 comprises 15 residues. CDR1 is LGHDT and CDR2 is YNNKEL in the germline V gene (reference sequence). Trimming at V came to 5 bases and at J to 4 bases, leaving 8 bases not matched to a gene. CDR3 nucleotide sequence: TGTGCCAGCAGCTTCCCGGGACAGGGGAAGTACGAGCAGTACTTC. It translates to CASSFPGQGKYEQYF.

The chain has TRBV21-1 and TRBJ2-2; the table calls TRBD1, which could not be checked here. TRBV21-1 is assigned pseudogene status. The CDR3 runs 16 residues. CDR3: CASSKEGGRADGELFF. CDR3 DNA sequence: TGTGCCAGCAGCAAAGAAGGGGGGAGAGCAGACGGGGAGCTGTTTTTT.

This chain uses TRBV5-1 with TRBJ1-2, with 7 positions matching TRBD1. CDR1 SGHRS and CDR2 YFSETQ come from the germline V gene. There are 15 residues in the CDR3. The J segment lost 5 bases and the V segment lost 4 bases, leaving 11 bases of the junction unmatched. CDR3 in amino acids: CASSPGTAMTYGYTF. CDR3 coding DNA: TGCGCCAGCAGCCCCGGGACAGCCATGACTTATGGCTACACCTTC.

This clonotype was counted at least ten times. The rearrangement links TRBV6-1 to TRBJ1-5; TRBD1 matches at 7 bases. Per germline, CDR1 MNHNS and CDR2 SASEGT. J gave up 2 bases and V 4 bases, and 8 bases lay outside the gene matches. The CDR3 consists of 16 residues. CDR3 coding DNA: TGTGCCAGCAGTGTAACAGGGGTTGTGGGCAATCAGCCCCAGCATTTT. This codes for CASSVTGVVGNQPQHF.

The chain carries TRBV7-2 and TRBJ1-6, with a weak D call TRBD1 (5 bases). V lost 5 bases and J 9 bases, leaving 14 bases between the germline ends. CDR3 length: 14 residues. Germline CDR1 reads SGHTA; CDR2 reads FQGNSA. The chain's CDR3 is CASSPEGTASPLHF. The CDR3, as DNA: TGTGCCAGCAGCCCCGAGGGGACGGCTTCACCCCTCCACTTT.

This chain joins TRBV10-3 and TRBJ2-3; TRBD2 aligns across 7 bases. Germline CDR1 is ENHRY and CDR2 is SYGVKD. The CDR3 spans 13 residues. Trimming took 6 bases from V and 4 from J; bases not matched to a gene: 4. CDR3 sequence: CAISGLVADTQYF. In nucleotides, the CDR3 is TGTGCCATCAGCGGACTAGTGGCAGATACGCAGTATTTT.

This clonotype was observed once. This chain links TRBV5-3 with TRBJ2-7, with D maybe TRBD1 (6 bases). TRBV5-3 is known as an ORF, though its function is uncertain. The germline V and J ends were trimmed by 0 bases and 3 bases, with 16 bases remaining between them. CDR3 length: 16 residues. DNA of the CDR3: TGTGCCAGAAGCTTGGCCCCCGTGGACAGACGCTACGAGCAGTACTTC. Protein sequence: CARSLAPVDRRYEQYF.

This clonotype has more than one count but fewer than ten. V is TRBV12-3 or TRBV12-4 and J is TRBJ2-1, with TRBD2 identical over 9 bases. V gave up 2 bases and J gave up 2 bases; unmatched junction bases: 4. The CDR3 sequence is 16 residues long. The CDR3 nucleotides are TGTGCCAGCAGTTTATCTGGCGGGAGGGCCTACAATGAGCAGTTCTTC. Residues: CASSLSGGRAYNEQFF.

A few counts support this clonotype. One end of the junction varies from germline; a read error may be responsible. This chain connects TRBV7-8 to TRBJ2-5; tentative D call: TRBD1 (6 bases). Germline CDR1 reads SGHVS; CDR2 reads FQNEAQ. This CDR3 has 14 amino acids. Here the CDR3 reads CASSQARGQGTQYF. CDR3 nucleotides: TGTGCCAGCAGCCAGGCCAGGGGCCAAGGGACCCAGTACTTC. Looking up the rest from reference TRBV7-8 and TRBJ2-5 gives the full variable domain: GAGVSQSPRYKVAKRGQDVALRCDPISGHVSLFWYQQALGQGPEFLTYFQNEAQLDKSGLPSDRFFAERPEGSVSTLKIQRTQQEDSAVYLCASSQARGQGTQYFGPGTRLLVL.

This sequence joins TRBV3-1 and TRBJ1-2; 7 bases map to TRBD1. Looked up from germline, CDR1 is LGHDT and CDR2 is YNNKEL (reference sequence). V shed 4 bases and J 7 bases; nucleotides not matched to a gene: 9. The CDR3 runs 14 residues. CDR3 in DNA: TGTGCCAGCAGCCCGGCAGACAGGGACTTTGGCTACACCTTC. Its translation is CASSPADRDFGYTF.

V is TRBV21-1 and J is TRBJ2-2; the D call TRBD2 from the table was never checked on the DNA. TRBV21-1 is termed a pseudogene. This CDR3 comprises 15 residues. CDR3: CATLGGGMNTGELFF. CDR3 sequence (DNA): TGTGCCACCCTGGGCGGAGGGATGAACACCGGGGAGCTGTTTTTT.

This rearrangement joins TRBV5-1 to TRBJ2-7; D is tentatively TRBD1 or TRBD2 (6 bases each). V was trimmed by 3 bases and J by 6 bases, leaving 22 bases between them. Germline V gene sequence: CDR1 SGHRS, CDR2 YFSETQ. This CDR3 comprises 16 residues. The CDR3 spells CASSSGAAIAMREQYF. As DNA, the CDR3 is TGCGCCAGCAGCTCGGGGGCAGCCATTGCTATGCGCGAGCAGTACTTC.

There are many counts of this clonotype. CDR3 in amino acids: CASSEMVSSYEQYF. DNA for the CDR3: TGTGCCAGCAGTGAAATGGTGAGCTCCTACGAGCAGTACTTC. The chain links TRBV6-1 to TRBJ2-7; unclear D gene. The V gene's germline CDR1 is MNHNS and CDR2 SASEGT. CDR3 length equals 14 residues. Deletions cut 2 bases from V and 0 bases from J, with 8 bases between.

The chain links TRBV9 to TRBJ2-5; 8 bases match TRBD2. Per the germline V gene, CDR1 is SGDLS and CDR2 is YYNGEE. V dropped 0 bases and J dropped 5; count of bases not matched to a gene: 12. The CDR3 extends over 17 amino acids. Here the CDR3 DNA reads TGTGCCAGCAGCGTAGCAGGTAGCGGGGAACCCTGGGAGACCCAGTACTTC. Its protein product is CASSVAGSGEPWETQYF.

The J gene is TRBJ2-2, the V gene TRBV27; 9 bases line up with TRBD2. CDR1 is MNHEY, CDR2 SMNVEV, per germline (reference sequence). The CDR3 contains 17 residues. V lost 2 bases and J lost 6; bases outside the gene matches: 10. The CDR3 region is CASSLGTGLARPGELFF. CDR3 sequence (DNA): TGTGCCAGCAGTTTAGGTACGGGACTAGCCCGTCCCGGGGAGCTGTTTTTT.

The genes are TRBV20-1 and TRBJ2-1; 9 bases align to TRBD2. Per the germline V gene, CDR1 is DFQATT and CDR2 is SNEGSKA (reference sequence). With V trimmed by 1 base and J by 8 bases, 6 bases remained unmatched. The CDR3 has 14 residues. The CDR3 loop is CSARGGAGGDEQFF. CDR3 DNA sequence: TGCAGTGCTAGAGGTGGGGCGGGAGGGGATGAGCAGTTCTTC.

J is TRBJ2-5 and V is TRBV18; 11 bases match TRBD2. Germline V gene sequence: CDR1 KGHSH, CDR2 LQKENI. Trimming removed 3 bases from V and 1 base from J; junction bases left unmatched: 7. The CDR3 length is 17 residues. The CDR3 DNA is TGTGCCAGCTCACCTCAACGACTAGCGGGGACCCAAGAGACCCAGTACTTC. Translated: CASSPQRLAGTQETQYF. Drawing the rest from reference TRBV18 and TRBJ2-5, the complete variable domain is NAGVMQNPRHLVRRRGQEARLRCSPMKGHSHVYWYRQLPEEGLKFMVYLQKENIIDESGMPKERFSAEFPKEGPSILRIQQVVRGDSAAYFCASSPQRLAGTQETQYFGPGTRLLVL.